The present entry profiles one TCR beta chain with its context. This sample is part of a study of T-cell reconstitution after alpha-beta-depleted transplantation in children. This sample's TCRbeta library carried unique molecular identifier barcodes. TCRdb re-analysed the PCR reads in MiXCR, keeping a single row per CDR3 protein. The sample includes hundreds of thousands of distinct CDR3 sequences, approximately 20% of them seen just once. The CDR3 is 14 amino acids. V was shortened by 3 bases and J by 0 bases, with 9 bases between the two germline ends. The receptor comes from a human donor who donated a stem cell graft to a child with acute lymphoblastic leukemia. The gene calls are TRBV12-3 or TRBV12-4 and TRBJ2-7; no reliable D call. The sequencing here drew on PBMCs from the stem cell graft donor, taken from the stem cell graft. The CDR3 region is CASSFTGFSYEQYF. In DNA form, the CDR3 reads TGTGCCAGCAGTTTTACGGGTTTCTCCTACGAGCAGTACTTC.